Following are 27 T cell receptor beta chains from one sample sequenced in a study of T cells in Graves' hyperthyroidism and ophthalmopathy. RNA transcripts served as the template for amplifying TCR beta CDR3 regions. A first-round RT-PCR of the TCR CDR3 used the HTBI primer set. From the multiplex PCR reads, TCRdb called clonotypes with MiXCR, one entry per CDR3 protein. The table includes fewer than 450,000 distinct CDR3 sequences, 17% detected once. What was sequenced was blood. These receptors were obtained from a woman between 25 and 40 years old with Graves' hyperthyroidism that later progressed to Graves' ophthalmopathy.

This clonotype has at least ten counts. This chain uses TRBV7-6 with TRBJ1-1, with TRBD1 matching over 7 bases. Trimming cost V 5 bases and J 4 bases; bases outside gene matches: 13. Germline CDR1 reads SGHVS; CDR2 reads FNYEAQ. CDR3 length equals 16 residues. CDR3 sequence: CASSLTGVAGITEAFF. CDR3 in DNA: TGTGCCAGCAGCCTTACAGGGGTAGCAGGTATCACTGAAGCTTTCTTT.

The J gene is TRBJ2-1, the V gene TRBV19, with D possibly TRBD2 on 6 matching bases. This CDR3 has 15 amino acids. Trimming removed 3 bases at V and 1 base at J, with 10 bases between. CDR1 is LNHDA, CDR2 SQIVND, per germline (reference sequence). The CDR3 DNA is TGTGCCAGTAGTATGGGGGGAAGTTCCTACAATGAGCAGTTCTTC. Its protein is CASSMGGSSYNEQFF. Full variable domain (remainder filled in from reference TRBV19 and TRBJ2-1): DGGITQSPKYLFRKEGQNVTLSCEQNLNHDAMYWYRQDPGQGLRLIYYSQIVNDFQKGDIAEGYSVSREKKESFPLTVTSAQKNPTAFYLCASSMGGSSYNEQFFGPGTRLTVL.

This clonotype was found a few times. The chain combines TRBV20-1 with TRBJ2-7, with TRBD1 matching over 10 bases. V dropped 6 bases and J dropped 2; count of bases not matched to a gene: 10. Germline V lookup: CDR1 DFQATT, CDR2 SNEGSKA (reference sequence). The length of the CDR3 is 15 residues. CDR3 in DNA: TGCAGTGCCACGATCACCGGGACAGGGGCCTACGAGCAGTACTTC. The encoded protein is CSATITGTGAYEQYF.

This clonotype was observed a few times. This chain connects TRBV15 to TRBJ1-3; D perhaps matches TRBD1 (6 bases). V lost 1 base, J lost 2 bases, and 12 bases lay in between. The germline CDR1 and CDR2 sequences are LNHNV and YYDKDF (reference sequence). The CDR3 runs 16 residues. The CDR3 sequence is CATSRGGGGPGNTIYF. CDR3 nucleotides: TGTGCCACCAGCAGAGGAGGGGGGGGGCCTGGAAACACCATATATTTT. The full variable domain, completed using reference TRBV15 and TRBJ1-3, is DAMVIQNPRYQVTQFGKPVTLSCSQTLNHNVMYWYQQKSSQAPKLLFHYYDKDFNNEADTPDNFQSRRPNTSFCFLDIRSPGLGDTAMYLCATSRGGGGPGNTIYFGEGSWLTVV.

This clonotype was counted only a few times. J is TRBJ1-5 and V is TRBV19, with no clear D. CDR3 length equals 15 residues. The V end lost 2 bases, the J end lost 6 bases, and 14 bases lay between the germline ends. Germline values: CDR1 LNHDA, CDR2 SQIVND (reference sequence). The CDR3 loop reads CASSITWQVGQPQHF. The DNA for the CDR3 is TGTGCCAGTAGTATAACCTGGCAGGTCGGTCAGCCCCAGCATTTT.

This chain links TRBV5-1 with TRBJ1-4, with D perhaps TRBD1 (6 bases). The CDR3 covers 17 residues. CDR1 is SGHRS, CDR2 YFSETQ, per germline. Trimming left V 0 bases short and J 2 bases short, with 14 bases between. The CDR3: CASSLVGGYRTNEKLFF. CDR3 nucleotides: TGCGCCAGCAGCTTGGTTGGGGGCTACCGGACTAATGAAAAACTGTTTTTT.

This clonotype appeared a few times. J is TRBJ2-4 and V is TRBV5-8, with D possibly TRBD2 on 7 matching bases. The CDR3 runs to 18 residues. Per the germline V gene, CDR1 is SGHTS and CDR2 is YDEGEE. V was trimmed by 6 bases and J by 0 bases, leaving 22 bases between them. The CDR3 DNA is TGTGCCAGCAACCTGCACGGGGGGCCCATCCCAGCCAAAAACATTCAGTACTTC. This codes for CASNLHGGPIPAKNIQYF.

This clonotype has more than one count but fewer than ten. The CDR3 region has the DNA TGTGCCAGCAGCTTAGGGGCCACTGGGGCTTTCTTT. This sequence encodes CASSLGATGAFF. The chain recombines TRBV7-9 with TRBJ1-1; D ambiguous. CDR3 length equals 12 residues. Germline values: CDR1 SEHNR, CDR2 FQNEAQ (reference sequence). Trimming pared 1 base from V and 11 bases from J, leaving 11 bases between.

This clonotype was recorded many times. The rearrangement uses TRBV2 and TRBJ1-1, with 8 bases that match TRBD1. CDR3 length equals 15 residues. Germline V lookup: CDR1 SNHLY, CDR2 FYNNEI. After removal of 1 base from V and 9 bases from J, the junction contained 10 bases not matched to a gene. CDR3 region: CASSEDLQGEAKAFF. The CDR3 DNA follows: TGTGCCAGCAGTGAAGATTTACAGGGGGAAGCCAAAGCTTTCTTT.

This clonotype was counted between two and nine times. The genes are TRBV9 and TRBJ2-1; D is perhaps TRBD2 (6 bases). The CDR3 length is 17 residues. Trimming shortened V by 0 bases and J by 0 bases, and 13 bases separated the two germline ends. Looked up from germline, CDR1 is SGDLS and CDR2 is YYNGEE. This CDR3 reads CASSVDGVGSSYNEQFF. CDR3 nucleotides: TGTGCCAGCAGCGTAGATGGAGTCGGGAGCTCCTACAATGAGCAGTTCTTC.

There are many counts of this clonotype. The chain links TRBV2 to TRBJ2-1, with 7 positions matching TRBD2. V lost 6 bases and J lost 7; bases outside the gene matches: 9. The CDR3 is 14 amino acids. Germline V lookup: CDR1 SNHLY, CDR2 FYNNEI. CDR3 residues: CASRAPTSINEQFF. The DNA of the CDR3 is TGTGCCAGCAGGGCCCCGACTAGCATTAATGAGCAGTTCTTC.

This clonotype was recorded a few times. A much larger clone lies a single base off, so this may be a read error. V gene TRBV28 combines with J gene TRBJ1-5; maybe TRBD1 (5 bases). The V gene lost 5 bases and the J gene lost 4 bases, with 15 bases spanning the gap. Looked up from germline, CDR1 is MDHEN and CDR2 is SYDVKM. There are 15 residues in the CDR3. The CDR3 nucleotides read TGTGCCAGCAGTCCTTCTGGGCAGGGTAATCAGCCCCAGCATTTT. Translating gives CASSPSGQGNQPQHF.

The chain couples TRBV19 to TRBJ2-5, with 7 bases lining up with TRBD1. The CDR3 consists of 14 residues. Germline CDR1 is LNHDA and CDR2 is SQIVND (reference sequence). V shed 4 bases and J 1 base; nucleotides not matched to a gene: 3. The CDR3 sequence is CASSRGDSQETQYF. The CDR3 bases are TGTGCCAGTAGTAGAGGGGACAGCCAAGAGACCCAGTACTTC.

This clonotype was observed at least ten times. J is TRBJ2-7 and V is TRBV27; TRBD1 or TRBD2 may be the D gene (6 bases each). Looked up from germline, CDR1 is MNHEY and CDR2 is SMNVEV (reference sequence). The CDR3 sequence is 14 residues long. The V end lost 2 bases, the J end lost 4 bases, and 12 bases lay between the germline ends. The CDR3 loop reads CASSLGGQVYEQYF. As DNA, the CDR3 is TGTGCCAGCAGTTTAGGGGGGCAGGTTTACGAGCAGTACTTC.

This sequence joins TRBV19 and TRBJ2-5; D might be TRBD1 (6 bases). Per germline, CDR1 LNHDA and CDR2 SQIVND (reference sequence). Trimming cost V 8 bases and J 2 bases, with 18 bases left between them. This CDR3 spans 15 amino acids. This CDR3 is CASRATGWIQETQYF. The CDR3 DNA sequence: TGTGCCAGTCGGGCCACAGGGTGGATTCAAGAGACCCAGTACTTC.

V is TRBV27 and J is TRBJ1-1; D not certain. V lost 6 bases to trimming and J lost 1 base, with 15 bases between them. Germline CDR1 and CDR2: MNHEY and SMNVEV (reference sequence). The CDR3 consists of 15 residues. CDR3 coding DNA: TGTGCCAGCAGGATTGGGGAAAGTGCGAACACTGAAGCTTTCTTT. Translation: CASRIGESANTEAFF.

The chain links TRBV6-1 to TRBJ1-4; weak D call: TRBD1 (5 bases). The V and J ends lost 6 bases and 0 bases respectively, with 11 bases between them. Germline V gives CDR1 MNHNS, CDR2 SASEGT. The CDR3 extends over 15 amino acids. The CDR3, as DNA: TGTGCCAGCAGGCAGGGACGGGCAACTAATGAAAAACTGTTTTTT. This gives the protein CASRQGRATNEKLFF.

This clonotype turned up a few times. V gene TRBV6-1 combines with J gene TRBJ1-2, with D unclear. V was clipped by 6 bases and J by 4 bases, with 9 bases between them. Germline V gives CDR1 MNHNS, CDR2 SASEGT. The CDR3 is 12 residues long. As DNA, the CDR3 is TGTGCCAGCAGCTTCATACCCTATGGCTACACCTTC. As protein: CASSFIPYGYTF.

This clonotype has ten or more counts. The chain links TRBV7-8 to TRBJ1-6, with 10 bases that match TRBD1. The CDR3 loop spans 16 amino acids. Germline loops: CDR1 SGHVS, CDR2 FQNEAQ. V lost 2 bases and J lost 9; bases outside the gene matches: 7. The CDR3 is CASSLSPGQGLSPLHF. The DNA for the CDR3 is TGTGCCAGCAGCTTATCACCGGGACAGGGGCTTTCACCCCTCCACTTT. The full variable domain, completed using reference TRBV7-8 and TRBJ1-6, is GAGVSQSPRYKVAKRGQDVALRCDPISGHVSLFWYQQALGQGPEFLTYFQNEAQLDKSGLPSDRFFAERPEGSVSTLKIQRTQQEDSAVYLCASSLSPGQGLSPLHFGNGTRLTVT.

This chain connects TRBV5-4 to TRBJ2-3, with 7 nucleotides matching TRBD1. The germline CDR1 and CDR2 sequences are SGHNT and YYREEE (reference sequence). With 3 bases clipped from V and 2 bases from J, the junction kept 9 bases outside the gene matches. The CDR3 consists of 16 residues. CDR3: CASSSGQVPHTDTQYF. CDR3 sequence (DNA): TGTGCCAGCAGCTCAGGACAGGTCCCACACACAGATACGCAGTATTTT.

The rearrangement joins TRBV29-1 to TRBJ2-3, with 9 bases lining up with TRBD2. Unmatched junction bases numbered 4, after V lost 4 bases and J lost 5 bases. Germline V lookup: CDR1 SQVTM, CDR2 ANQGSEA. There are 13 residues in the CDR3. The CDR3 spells CSVVPSGVDTQYF. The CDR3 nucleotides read TGCAGCGTTGTGCCTAGCGGGGTAGATACGCAGTATTTT.

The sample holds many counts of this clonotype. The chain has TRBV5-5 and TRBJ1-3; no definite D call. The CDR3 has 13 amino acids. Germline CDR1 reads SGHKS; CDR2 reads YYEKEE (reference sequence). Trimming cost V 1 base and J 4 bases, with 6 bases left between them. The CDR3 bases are TGTGCCAGCAGCTTGTGGGAGGGAAACACCATATATTTT. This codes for CASSLWEGNTIYF. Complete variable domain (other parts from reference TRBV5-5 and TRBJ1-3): DAGVTQSPTHLIKTRGQQVTLRCSPISGHKSVSWYQQVLGQGPQFIFQYYEKEERGRGNFPDRFSARQFPNYSSELNVNALLLGDSALYLCASSLWEGNTIYFGEGSWLTVV.

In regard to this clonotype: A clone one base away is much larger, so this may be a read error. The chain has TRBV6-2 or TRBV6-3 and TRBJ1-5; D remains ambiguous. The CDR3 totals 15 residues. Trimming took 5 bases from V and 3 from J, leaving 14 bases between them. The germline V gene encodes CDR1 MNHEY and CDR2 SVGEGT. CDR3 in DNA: TGTGCCAGCAGTGAGTCGAGCTTTGACAATCAGCCCCAGCATTTT. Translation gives CASSESSFDNQPQHF.

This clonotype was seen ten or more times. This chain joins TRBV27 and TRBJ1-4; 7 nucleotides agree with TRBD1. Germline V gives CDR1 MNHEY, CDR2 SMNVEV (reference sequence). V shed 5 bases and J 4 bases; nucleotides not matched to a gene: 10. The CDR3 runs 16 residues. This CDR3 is CASSPRDRNFNEKLFF. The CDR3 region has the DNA TGTGCCAGCAGTCCCCGGGACAGAAACTTTAATGAAAAACTGTTTTTT.

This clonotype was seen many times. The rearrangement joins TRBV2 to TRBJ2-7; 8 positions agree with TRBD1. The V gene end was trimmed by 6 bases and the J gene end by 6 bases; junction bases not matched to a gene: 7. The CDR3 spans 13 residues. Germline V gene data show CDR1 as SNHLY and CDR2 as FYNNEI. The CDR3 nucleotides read TGTGCCAGCAGCGCCAGACAGGGGTTCGAGCAGTACTTC. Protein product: CASSARQGFEQYF.

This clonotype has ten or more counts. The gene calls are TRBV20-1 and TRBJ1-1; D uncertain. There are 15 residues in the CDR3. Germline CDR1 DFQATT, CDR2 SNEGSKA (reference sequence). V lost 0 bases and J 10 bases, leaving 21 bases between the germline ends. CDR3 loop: CSAREATGNQRVAFF. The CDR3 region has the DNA TGCAGTGCTAGAGAGGCGACCGGGAATCAGCGGGTAGCTTTCTTT.

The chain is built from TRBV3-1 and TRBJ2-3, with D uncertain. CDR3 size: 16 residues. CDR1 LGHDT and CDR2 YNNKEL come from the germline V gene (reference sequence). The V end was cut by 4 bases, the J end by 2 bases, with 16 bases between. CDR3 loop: CASSPLGGDDTDTQYF. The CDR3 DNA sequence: TGTGCCAGCAGCCCCCTTGGCGGAGACGACACAGATACGCAGTATTTT.